This record looks at one TCR beta chain sequence and its context. The antigen is not known. Trimming took off 6 bases at V and 9 bases at J, with 18 bases between the two ends. The V gene's germline CDR1 is MNHEY and CDR2 SVGAGI. This CDR3 has 15 residues. Libraries were prepared by immunoSEQ multiplex PCR; TCRdb keeps only in-frame clonotypes and omits some of them. The sample lists roughly 140,000 clones, around 94% seen once, with around 1.3% in the top ten. This record belongs to a study of T cell responses to AZD1222 COVID-19 vaccine. Study-level information: Second doses that came at about 4 or about 12 weeks were put together. General study results and limits: Repertoires in all cases were sampled only once the peak T cell response had passed.

The source was peripheral blood, collected on day 0 of AZD1222 vaccination. This chain uses TRBV6-5 with TRBJ1-6, with a possible D match to TRBD1 (6 bases). This clonotype was obtained from an adult in good health. The chain's CDR3 is CASSAQAGVVSPLHF. DNA for the CDR3: TGTGCCAGCAGCGCGCAGGCAGGGGTAGTTTCACCCCTCCACTTT.